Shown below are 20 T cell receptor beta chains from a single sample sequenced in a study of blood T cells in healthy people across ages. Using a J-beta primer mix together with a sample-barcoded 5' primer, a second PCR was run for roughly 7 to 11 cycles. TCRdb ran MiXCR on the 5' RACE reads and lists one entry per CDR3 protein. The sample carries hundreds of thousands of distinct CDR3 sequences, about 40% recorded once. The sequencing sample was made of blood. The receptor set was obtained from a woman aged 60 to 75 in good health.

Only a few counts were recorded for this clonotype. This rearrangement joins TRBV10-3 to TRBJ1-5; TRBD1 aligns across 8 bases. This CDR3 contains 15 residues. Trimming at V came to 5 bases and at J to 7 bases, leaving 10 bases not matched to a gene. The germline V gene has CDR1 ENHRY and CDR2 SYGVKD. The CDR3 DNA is TGTGCCATCAGTTCGACAGGGGCGGGGGGACAGCCCCAGCATTTT. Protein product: CAISSTGAGGQPQHF.

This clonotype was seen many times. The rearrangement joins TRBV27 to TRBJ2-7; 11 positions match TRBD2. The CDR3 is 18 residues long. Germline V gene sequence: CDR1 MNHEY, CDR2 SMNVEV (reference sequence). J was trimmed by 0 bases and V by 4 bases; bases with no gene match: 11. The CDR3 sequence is CASSSDSYTSGSSYEQYF. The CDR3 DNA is TGTGCCAGCAGTTCGGACAGCTATACTAGCGGGAGCTCCTACGAGCAGTACTTC.

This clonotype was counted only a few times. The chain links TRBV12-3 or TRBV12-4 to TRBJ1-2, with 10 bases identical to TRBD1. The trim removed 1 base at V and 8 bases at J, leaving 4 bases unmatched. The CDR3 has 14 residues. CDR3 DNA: TGTGCCAGCAGTTTAGTGACAGGGGGCCTGGGCTACACCTTC. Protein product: CASSLVTGGLGYTF.

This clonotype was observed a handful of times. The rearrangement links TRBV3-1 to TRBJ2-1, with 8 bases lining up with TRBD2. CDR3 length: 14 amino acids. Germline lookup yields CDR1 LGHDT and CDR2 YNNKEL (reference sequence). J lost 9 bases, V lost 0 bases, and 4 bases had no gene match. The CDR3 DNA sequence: TGTGCCAGCAGCCAAGAACCCGGGAGGGGTGAGCAGTTCTTC. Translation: CASSQEPGRGEQFF.

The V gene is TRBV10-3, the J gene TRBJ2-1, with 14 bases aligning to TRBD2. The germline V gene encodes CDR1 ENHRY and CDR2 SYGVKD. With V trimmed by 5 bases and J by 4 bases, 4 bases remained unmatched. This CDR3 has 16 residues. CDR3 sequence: CAISRTSGGSYNEQFF. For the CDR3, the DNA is TGTGCCATCAGTCGGACTAGCGGGGGGTCATACAATGAGCAGTTCTTC.

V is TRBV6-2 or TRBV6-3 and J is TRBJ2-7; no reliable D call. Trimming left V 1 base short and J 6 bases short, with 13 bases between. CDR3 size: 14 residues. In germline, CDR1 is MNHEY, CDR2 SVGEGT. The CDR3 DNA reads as TGTGCCAGCAGTTACTTGGAACGGACGGGCGAGCAGTACTTC. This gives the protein CASSYLERTGEQYF.

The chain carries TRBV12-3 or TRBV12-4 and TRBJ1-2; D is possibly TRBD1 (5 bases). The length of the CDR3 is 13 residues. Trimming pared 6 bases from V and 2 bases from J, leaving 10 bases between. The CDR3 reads CASSWGRNYGYTF. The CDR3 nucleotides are TGTGCCAGCAGCTGGGGACGGAACTATGGCTACACCTTC.

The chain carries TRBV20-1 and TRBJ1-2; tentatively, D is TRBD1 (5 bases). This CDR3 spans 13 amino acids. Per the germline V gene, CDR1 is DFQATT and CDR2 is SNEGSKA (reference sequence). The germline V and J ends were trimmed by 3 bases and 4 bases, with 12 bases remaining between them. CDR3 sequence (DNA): TGCAGTGCTAGGAGTGGGGACTCCTATGGCTACACCTTC. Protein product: CSARSGDSYGYTF.

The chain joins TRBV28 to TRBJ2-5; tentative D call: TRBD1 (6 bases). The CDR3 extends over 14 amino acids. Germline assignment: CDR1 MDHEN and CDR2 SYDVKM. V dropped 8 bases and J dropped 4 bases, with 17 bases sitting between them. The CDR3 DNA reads TGTGCCAGCTTAAGGGGGAATGAGGGAGAGACCCAGTACTTC. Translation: CASLRGNEGETQYF.

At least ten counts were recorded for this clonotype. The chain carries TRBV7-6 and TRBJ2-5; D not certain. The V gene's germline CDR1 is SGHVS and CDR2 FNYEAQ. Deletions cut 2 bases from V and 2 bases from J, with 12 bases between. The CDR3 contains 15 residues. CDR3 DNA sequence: TGTGCCAGCAGCTTAAGGTCCCCCGGGCAAGAGACCCAGTACTTC. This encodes CASSLRSPGQETQYF. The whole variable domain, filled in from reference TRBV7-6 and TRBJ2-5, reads GAGVSQSPRYKVTKRGQDVALRCDPISGHVSLYWYRQALGQGPEFLTYFNYEAQQDKSGLPNDRFSAERPEGSISTLTIQRTEQRDSAMYRCASSLRSPGQETQYFGPGTRLLVL.

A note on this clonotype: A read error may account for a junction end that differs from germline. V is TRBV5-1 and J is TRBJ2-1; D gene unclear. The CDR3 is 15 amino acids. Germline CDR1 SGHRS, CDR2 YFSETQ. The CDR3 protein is CASSGSAIDSNAQFF. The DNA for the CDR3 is TGCGCCAGCAGCGGGTCGGCGATTGACTCGAATGCGCAGTTCTTC.

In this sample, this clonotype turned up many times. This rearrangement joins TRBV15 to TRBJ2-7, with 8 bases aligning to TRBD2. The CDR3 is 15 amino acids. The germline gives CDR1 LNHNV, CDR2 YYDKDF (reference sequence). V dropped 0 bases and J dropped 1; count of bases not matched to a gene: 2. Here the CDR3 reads CATSRELAESYEQYF. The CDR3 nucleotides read TGTGCCACCAGCAGAGAACTAGCGGAGTCCTACGAGCAGTACTTC.

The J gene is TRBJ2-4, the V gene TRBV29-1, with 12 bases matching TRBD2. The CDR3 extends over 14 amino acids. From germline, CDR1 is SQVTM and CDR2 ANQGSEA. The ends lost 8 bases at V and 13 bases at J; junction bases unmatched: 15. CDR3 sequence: CSSSGRALYNEQYF. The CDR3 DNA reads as TGCAGCTCTAGCGGGAGGGCCCTCTACAATGAGCAGTACTTC.

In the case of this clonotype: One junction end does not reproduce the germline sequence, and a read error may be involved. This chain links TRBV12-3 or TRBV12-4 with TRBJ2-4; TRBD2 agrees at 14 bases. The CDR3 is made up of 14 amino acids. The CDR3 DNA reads TGTGCCGGCAGTAAAGGGACTAGCGGGAGTAATCAGTACTTC. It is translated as CAGSKGTSGSNQYF.

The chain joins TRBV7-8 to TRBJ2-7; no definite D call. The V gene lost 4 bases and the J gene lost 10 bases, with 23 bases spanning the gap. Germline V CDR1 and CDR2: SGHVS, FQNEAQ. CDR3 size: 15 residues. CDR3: CASSYATALSGPQYF. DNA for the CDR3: TGTGCCAGCAGCTACGCCACAGCCCTGTCCGGTCCCCAGTACTTC.

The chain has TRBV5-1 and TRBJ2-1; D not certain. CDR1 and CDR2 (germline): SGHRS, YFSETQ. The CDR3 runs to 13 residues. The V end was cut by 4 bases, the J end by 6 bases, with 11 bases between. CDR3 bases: TGCGCCAGCAGCAGGGCCACACCCAATGAGCAGTTCTTC. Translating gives CASSRATPNEQFF. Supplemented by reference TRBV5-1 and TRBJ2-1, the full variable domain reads KAGVTQTPRYLIKTRGQQVTLSCSPISGHRSVSWYQQTPGQGLQFLFEYFSETQRNKGNFPGRFSGRQFSNSRSEMNVSTLELGDSALYLCASSRATPNEQFFGPGTRLTVL.

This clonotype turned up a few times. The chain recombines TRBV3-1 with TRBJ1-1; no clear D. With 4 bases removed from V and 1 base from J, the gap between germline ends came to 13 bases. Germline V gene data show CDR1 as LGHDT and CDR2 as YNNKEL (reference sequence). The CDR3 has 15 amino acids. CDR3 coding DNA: TGTGCCAGCAGCCCTCCCGGTAGGCGGAACACTGAAGCTTTCTTT. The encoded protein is CASSPPGRRNTEAFF.

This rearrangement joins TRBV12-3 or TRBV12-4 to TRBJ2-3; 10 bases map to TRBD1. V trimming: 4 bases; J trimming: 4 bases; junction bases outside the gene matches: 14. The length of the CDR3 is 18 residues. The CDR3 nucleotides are TGTGCCAGCAGTTCCAGACAGGGGGCACTGCTTATTCCAGATACGCAGTATTTT. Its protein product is CASSSRQGALLIPDTQYF.

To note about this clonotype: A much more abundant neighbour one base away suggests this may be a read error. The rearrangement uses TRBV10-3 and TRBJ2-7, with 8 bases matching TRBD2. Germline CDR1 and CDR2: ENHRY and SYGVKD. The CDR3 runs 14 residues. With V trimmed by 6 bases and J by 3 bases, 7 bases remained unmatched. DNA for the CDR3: TGTGCCATCAGAACGGGACTAGTGGACTACGAGCAGTACTTC. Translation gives CAIRTGLVDYEQYF.

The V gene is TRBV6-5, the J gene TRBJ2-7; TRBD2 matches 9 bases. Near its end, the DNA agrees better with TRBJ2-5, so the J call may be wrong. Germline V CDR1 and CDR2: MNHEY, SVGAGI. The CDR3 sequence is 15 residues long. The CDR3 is CASSSMASGTETQYF. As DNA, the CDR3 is TGTGCCAGCAGTAGTATGGCTAGCGGGACGGAGACCCAGTACTTC.